This T cell receptor beta chain was profiled in a study of T cells in Graves' hyperthyroidism and ophthalmopathy. Study outcomes and limitations: Most thyroid clonotypes expanded above 0.001 appeared in blood too. Separation of ophthalmopathy from stable hyperthyroidism was achieved by a 13 V-J model. Median prediction lead before ophthalmopathy onset was 6.5 months with the model.

Notes on this clonotype: Its specificity is not known.

Trimming pared 7 bases from V and 5 bases from J, leaving 21 bases between. CDR1 and CDR2 (germline): SQVTM, ANQGSEA. The CDR3 has 14 amino acids. RNA transcripts were the template for amplifying TCR beta CDR3 regions. First-round RT-PCR targeting the TCR CDR3 was performed with the HTBI primer set. TCRdb used MiXCR to reprocess the multiplex PCR reads, holding one entry per CDR3 protein. There are 700,000 to 950,000 distinct CDR3 sequences in the sample; around 40% occur only once, and less than 35% lies in the top ten. The sequenced sample consisted of blood. The V gene is TRBV29-1, the J gene TRBJ2-7; maybe TRBD1 (6 bases). The source is a woman between 40 and 55 years old with Graves' hyperthyroidism. CDR3 protein: CSGATGSQFDEQYF. The CDR3, as DNA: TGCAGCGGGGCTACAGGGTCCCAATTCGACGAGCAGTACTTC.